The 3 T cell receptor beta chains presented below share a single source sample, sequenced in a study of T cells in Graves' hyperthyroidism and ophthalmopathy. There were TCR beta CDR3 regions amplified from RNA transcripts. The HTBI primer set served for first-round RT-PCR of the TCR CDR3. In TCRdb, the multiplex PCR reads were re-called with MiXCR into one record per CDR3 protein. The data hold approximately 210,000 distinct CDR3 sequences, with under 20% observed a single time. Material: blood. Every receptor here comes from a man between 45 and 60 years old with Graves' hyperthyroidism.

This clonotype was detected many times. V and J are TRBV12-3 or TRBV12-4 and TRBJ2-7; D remains ambiguous. The CDR3 runs 14 residues. Trimming removed 5 bases at V and 3 bases at J, with 14 bases between. The CDR3 reads CASSTMSASYEQYF. The CDR3 coding sequence is TGTGCCAGCAGTACTATGAGCGCAAGCTACGAGCAGTACTTC.

This chain connects TRBV5-1 to TRBJ2-7; 11 bases fit TRBD2. Unmatched junction bases numbered 7, after V lost 4 bases and J lost 1 base. Germline V gene lookup returns CDR1 SGHRS and CDR2 YFSETQ. The CDR3 is made up of 16 amino acids. CDR3 bases: TGCGCCAGCAGCCCCGGACTAGCGGGCTTATCCTACGAGCAGTACTTC. Amino acid sequence: CASSPGLAGLSYEQYF.

This clonotype was counted ten times or more. The chain couples TRBV5-1 to TRBJ1-2; 7 nucleotides agree with TRBD1. This CDR3 region has 13 residues. V lost 4 bases, J lost 7 bases, and 7 bases stayed unmatched. CDR1 and CDR2 (germline): SGHRS, YFSETQ. CDR3 sequence (DNA): TGCGCCAGCAGCGAGACAGGGATCGGTGGCTACACCTTC. Translated, it gives CASSETGIGGYTF.